The T cell receptor beta chain described here comes from a study of breast tumors, draining lymph nodes, adjacent tissues. Overall study findings and caveats: Compared with basal-like, luminal-like tumors shared significantly more repertoire with nontumor tissue.

Concerning this clonotype itself: Its antigen is not known.

Each CDR3 protein is one row after TCRdb ran MiXCR on the multiplex PCR reads. The sample has tens of thousands of distinct CDR3 sequences, more than 20% seen once. The V and J ends lost 4 bases and 0 bases respectively, with 20 bases between them. Germline CDR1 is MDHEN and CDR2 is SYDVKM. The length of the CDR3 is 18 residues. This TCR derives from a female donor with breast cancer. Some clones in this sample may be carry-over from other donors' samples. The sequenced material came from breast tumor tissue. The chain recombines TRBV28 with TRBJ2-3; D might be TRBD1 (6 bases). The CDR3 region has the DNA TGTGCCAGCAGTTCCTTAGACATCGGTACAGGGAGCACAGATACGCAGTATTTT. Encoded protein: CASSSLDIGTGSTDTQYF.